Shown below are 27 T cell receptor beta chains from a single sample sequenced in a study of neoadjuvant anti-PD-1 for oral cavity cancer. As for time point: after neoadjuvant nivolumab, at surgical resection. Only in-frame clones appear in the TCRdb table, and some are missing; sequencing was by immunoSEQ multiplex PCR. The data show approximately 68,000 clones, 86% seen once. The sequencing used PBMCs, collected after nivolumab (anti-PD-1) treatment. The source is a person aged 35 to 85 with oral cavity squamous cell carcinoma.

The chain is built from TRBV15 and TRBJ2-7, with 7 nucleotides matching TRBD1. This CDR3 spans 16 amino acids. V gave up 0 bases and J gave up 0 bases; unmatched junction bases: 5. CDR1 LNHNV and CDR2 YYDKDF come from the germline V gene (reference sequence). CDR3 coding DNA: TGTGCCACCAGCAGAGAGAGGACAGGCAGCTCCTACGAGCAGTACTTC. Amino acid sequence: CATSRERTGSSYEQYF.

This chain joins TRBV2 and TRBJ2-3; perhaps TRBD2 as D (5 bases). Trimming shortened V by 1 base and J by 1 base, and 9 bases separated the two germline ends. The CDR3 contains 15 residues. Looked up from germline, CDR1 is SNHLY and CDR2 is FYNNEI. CDR3 sequence (DNA): TGTGCCAGCAGTGAAGGGGTCGGGGGCACAGATACGCAGTATTTT. Translating it yields CASSEGVGGTDTQYF.

The genes are TRBV5-1 and TRBJ2-3; no clear D. The CDR3 runs to 12 residues. Germline V gene sequence: CDR1 SGHRS, CDR2 YFSETQ. Trimming removed 0 bases from V and 15 bases from J, with 14 bases in between. The CDR3 spells CASSLVGGRQYF. The CDR3 DNA reads as TGCGCCAGCAGCTTGGTTGGCGGACGTCAATATTTT.

V and J are TRBV18 and TRBJ2-7; 8 bases line up with TRBD1. Germline V gene sequence: CDR1 KGHSH, CDR2 LQKENI. This CDR3 has 15 residues. J gave up 4 bases and V 2 bases, and 7 bases lay outside the gene matches. The CDR3 DNA follows: TGTGCCAGCTCACCAGCGCCGGGACAGGAGTACGAGCAGTACTTC. This codes for CASSPAPGQEYEQYF.

The gene calls are TRBV12-5 and TRBJ1-1; maybe TRBD1 (5 bases). Germline CDR1 LGHNT, CDR2 FRNRAP. V was pared by 1 base and J by 7 bases, with 22 bases between. This CDR3 region has 17 residues. CDR3 sequence reads: CASGLGLTPDSDIEAFF. The CDR3 bases are TGTGCTAGTGGTTTGGGTCTTACGCCCGACAGCGACATTGAAGCTTTCTTT.

V gene TRBV5-1 combines with J gene TRBJ1-1, with a tentative D call TRBD1 (6 bases). V lost 0 bases, J lost 1 base, and 10 bases lay in between. CDR1 and CDR2 (germline): SGHRS, YFSETQ. The CDR3 has 15 amino acids. CDR3 sequence: CASSLEGRGNTEAFF. The DNA of the CDR3 is TGCGCCAGCAGCTTGGAGGGCAGGGGGAACACTGAAGCTTTCTTT.

This chain connects TRBV9 to TRBJ2-1, with D perhaps matching TRBD1 (5 bases). CDR1 is SGDLS and CDR2 is YYNGEE in the germline V gene. The CDR3 runs 15 residues. Between the trimmed V and J ends, which lost 3 bases and 0 bases, there was a span of 10 bases. CDR3 nucleotide sequence: TGTGCCAGCAGCGATACAGGTGTCTCCTACAATGAGCAGTTCTTC. Its protein product is CASSDTGVSYNEQFF.

This rearrangement joins TRBV6-1 to TRBJ2-4; D is unresolved. In germline, CDR1 is MNHNS, CDR2 SASEGT. The germline V and J ends were trimmed by 0 bases and 0 bases, with 12 bases remaining between them. The CDR3 is 17 amino acids. The chain's CDR3 is CASSEASGLLAKNIQYF. CDR3 bases: TGTGCCAGCAGTGAAGCGTCAGGCCTCCTAGCCAAAAACATTCAGTACTTC.

This chain links TRBV7-3 with TRBJ2-3, with D uncertain. V lost 3 bases and J lost 3, with 10 bases in between. The CDR3 totals 14 residues. From germline, CDR1 is SGHTA and CDR2 FQGTGA. CDR3 DNA sequence: TGTGCCAGCAGCTTTTACGGTGGGACAGATACGCAGTATTTT. It codes for CASSFYGGTDTQYF.

The chain carries TRBV19 and TRBJ2-7, with D hard to call. V lost 5 bases, J lost 2 bases, and 10 bases lay in between. CDR3 length: 13 amino acids. Germline CDR1 and CDR2: LNHDA and SQIVND (reference sequence). CDR3 in amino acids: CASSLHSTYEQYF. CDR3 nucleotides: TGTGCCAGTAGTCTACACTCCACCTACGAGCAGTACTTC.

The gene calls are TRBV15 and TRBJ1-3, with D unclear. Germline V gives CDR1 LNHNV, CDR2 YYDKDF (reference sequence). The CDR3 is made up of 15 amino acids. Trimming left V 5 bases short and J 2 bases short, with 13 bases between. The CDR3 spells CATSSERLTGNTIYF. The CDR3 DNA sequence: TGTGCCACCAGCTCAGAGCGGTTAACTGGAAACACCATATATTTT.

This sequence joins TRBV4-2 and TRBJ2-3; D remains unclear. Germline CDR1 LGHNA, CDR2 YNFKEQ. This CDR3 spans 14 amino acids. V lost 1 base and J 4 bases, leaving 9 bases between the germline ends. The CDR3 sequence: CASSQVASPDTQYF. The CDR3 nucleotides are TGTGCCAGCAGCCAAGTGGCGAGTCCAGATACGCAGTATTTT.

The V call is TRBV19, the J call TRBJ1-5, with 8 bases aligning to TRBD1. The CDR3 totals 16 residues. Germline assignment: CDR1 LNHDA and CDR2 SQIVND (reference sequence). The ends lost 5 bases at V and 4 bases at J; junction bases unmatched: 10. The CDR3: CASSQSTGGKNQPQHF. The CDR3 nucleotides read TGTGCCAGTAGTCAGTCAACAGGGGGGAAGAATCAGCCCCAGCATTTT.

This clone was counted once. The chain employs TRBV19 and TRBJ2-3; 7 nucleotides align to TRBD2. The CDR3 is made up of 15 amino acids. CDR1 is LNHDA, CDR2 SQIVND, per germline (reference sequence). The trim removed 3 bases at V and 1 base at J, leaving 4 bases unmatched. The CDR3 bases are TGTGCCAGTAGTATTTGGCTAGCGGGCACAGATACGCAGTATTTT. It codes for CASSIWLAGTDTQYF.

This chain joins TRBV4-1 and TRBJ2-2; 10 bases map to TRBD1. CDR3 size: 15 residues. V was clipped by 6 bases and J by 6 bases; unmatched bases: 7. Germline values: CDR1 MGHRA, CDR2 YSYEKL. This chain's CDR3 is CASRPAGTGAGELFF. The DNA for the CDR3 is TGCGCCAGCAGACCGGCCGGGACAGGGGCCGGGGAGCTGTTTTTT.

The chain is built from TRBV7-9 and TRBJ2-7, with D tentatively TRBD1 (6 bases). Germline V gives CDR1 SEHNR, CDR2 FQNEAQ (reference sequence). Deletions cut 5 bases from V and 1 base from J, with 12 bases between. The CDR3 covers 14 residues. This chain's CDR3 is CASSPRDNSYEQYF. The CDR3 DNA reads TGTGCCAGCAGCCCCCGGGACAATTCCTACGAGCAGTACTTC.

CDR3 DNA sequence: TGTGCCACCTCCTTAGGGGGCTCTGGAAACACCATATATTTT. This translates into CATSLGGSGNTIYF. V is TRBV28 and J is TRBJ1-3, with D possibly matching TRBD1 (6 bases). This CDR3 contains 14 residues. Germline assignment: CDR1 MDHEN and CDR2 SYDVKM. Trimming pared 10 bases from V and 0 bases from J, leaving 13 bases between.

This clone was recorded once. The CDR3 reads CASSYGQGDEKLFF. The CDR3 nucleotides are TGTGCCAGCAGTTACGGACAGGGGGATGAAAAACTGTTTTTT. The rearrangement uses TRBV6-5 and TRBJ1-4, with TRBD1 identical over 10 bases. Unmatched junction bases numbered 0, after V lost 2 bases and J lost 6 bases. The CDR3 loop spans 14 amino acids. In germline, CDR1 is MNHEY, CDR2 SVGAGI.

The rearrangement uses TRBV5-1 and TRBJ1-2; D remains unclear. Trimming took 0 bases from V and 5 from J, leaving 11 bases between them. This CDR3 has 14 residues. CDR1 is SGHRS, CDR2 YFSETQ, per germline. The CDR3 reads CASSLGGSTYGYTF. The DNA for the CDR3 is TGCGCCAGCAGCTTGGGGGGATCCACTTATGGCTACACCTTC.

J is TRBJ2-7 and V is TRBV10-1, with D possibly matching TRBD1 (6 bases). V lost 1 base, J lost 3 bases, and 7 bases lay in between. The CDR3 contains 13 residues. Germline V CDR1 and CDR2: WNHNN, SYGVQD (reference sequence). The DNA for the CDR3 is TGCGCCAGCAGTGAGTTCAGGGGCTACGAGCAGTACTTC. This encodes CASSEFRGYEQYF.

The chain couples TRBV11-3 to TRBJ2-7, with 7 bases that match TRBD1. V lost 5 bases, J lost 7 bases, and 8 bases stayed unmatched. Germline V lookup: CDR1 SGHNT, CDR2 YENEEA. The CDR3 consists of 13 residues. The CDR3 nucleotides read TGTGCCAGCAGCGTAGGGACAGTTGGTGAGCAGTACTTC. The encoded protein is CASSVGTVGEQYF.

This clone was counted only a few times. The chain couples TRBV7-9 to TRBJ2-4, with 13 bases matching TRBD2. CDR3 length: 19 residues. Looked up from germline, CDR1 is SEHNR and CDR2 is FQNEAQ (reference sequence). With V trimmed by 6 bases and J by 0 bases, 11 bases remained unmatched. CDR3 in DNA: TGTGCCAGCAGTCCCCCACCGGGACTAGCGGGGATAGCCAAAAACATTCAGTACTTC. This encodes CASSPPPGLAGIAKNIQYF. Based on the CDR3 plus reference TRBV7-9 and TRBJ2-4, the full variable domain is DTGVSQNPRHKITKRGQNVTFRCDPISEHNRLYWYRQTLGQGPEFLTYFQNEAQLEKSRLLSDRFSAERPKGSFSTLEIQRTEQGDSAMYLCASSPPPGLAGIAKNIQYFGAGTRLSVL.

This clone was seen more than once but under ten times. The gene calls are TRBV7-3 and TRBJ2-5, with TRBD2 identical over 9 bases. The germline V gene has CDR1 SGHTA and CDR2 FQGTGA. J lost 4 bases, V lost 4 bases, and 7 bases had no gene match. The CDR3 covers 15 residues. CDR3 coding DNA: TGTGCCAGCAGCTCGGCGGGAGGGCGGCGAGAGACCCAGTACTTC. This translates into CASSSAGGRRETQYF.

The chain uses TRBV19 and TRBJ2-3; D is possibly TRBD1 (6 bases). The V gene's germline CDR1 is LNHDA and CDR2 SQIVND (reference sequence). The CDR3 is 14 residues long. Between the trimmed V and J ends, which lost 9 bases and 4 bases, there was a span of 17 bases. CDR3 amino acids: CASRRGSGADTQYF. CDR3 DNA: TGTGCCAGCAGAAGGGGGAGTGGTGCAGATACGCAGTATTTT.

This chain links TRBV27 with TRBJ2-7, with D maybe TRBD1 (6 bases). Germline assignment: CDR1 MNHEY and CDR2 SMNVEV (reference sequence). Trimming removed 6 bases from V and 6 bases from J, with 12 bases in between. The CDR3 consists of 12 residues. The CDR3 spells CASRRTGSEQYF. CDR3 nucleotide sequence: TGTGCCAGCAGGCGAACAGGGTCCGAGCAGTACTTC.

This chain joins TRBV5-1 and TRBJ1-3; D is unresolved. CDR1 and CDR2 (germline): SGHRS, YFSETQ. This CDR3 has 16 residues. Deletions cut 4 bases from V and 0 bases from J, with 14 bases between. The CDR3 here is CASSSATGPSGNTIYF. As DNA, the CDR3 is TGCGCCAGCAGCAGCGCGACCGGGCCCTCTGGAAACACCATATATTTT. The entire variable domain, with the rest obtained from reference TRBV5-1 and TRBJ1-3, is as follows: KAGVTQTPRYLIKTRGQQVTLSCSPISGHRSVSWYQQTPGQGLQFLFEYFSETQRNKGNFPGRFSGRQFSNSRSEMNVSTLELGDSALYLCASSSATGPSGNTIYFGEGSWLTVV.

This chain uses TRBV6-5 with TRBJ2-7, with D possibly TRBD1 on 6 matching bases. Germline assignment: CDR1 MNHEY and CDR2 SVGAGI. CDR3 size: 13 residues. Trimming pared 6 bases from V and 7 bases from J, leaving 16 bases between. CDR3 DNA: TGTGCCAGCAGGCTCGACAGGTTTTTGGAGCAGTACTTC. Its protein is CASRLDRFLEQYF.